This TCR beta chain was identified in a study of blood T cells in healthy people across ages. The CDR3 contains 19 residues. Trimming cost V 5 bases and J 10 bases, with 36 bases left between them. The germline gives CDR1 SGHTA, CDR2 FQGNSA. Next came a second PCR, run for about 6 to 11 cycles, which used a sample-barcoded 5' primer along with a J-beta primer mix. TCRdb independently ran MiXCR on the 5' RACE reads; one entry per CDR3 protein. The sample has 1.5 million to 2 million distinct CDR3 sequences, roughly 49% seen once. The TCR comes from a woman between 35 and 50 years old in good health. The rearrangement uses TRBV7-2 and TRBJ2-7, with TRBD2 as a possible D gene (9 bases). Sequencing input: blood. The CDR3 region is CASSLTGTGQRGVQEIQYF. The DNA of the CDR3 is TGTGCCAGCAGCCTGACCGGGACAGGCCAGCGGGGGGTTCAAGAGATCCAGTACTTC.